The TCR beta chain described here comes from a study of cytomegalovirus exposure and HLA in healthy donors (dated by TCRdb to about 2017). Broadly, across the study: In an earlier analysis of fewer than 750 of the donors, 276 Gb of sequence data and some 120 million unique TCR beta sequences from 150 million to 200 million T cells were reported. High-throughput TCR immunosequencing, statistical association of individual TCRs with disease status, and machine learning were combined to predict cytomegalovirus infection status. Of the 300 to 450 genotyped donors, approximately 82% fell in the genetic ancestry cluster associated with self-reported Caucasian donors. A later analysis re-examined previously published TCR beta repertoires from hundreds of donors and added high-resolution HLA genotyping to investigate patterns of TCR occurrence. A later genetic analysis used genome-wide SNP genotypes for about 65% of the roughly 700 donors, treating that subset as a discovery cohort. All discovery cohort repertoires had been generated using a single sequencing platform. Typing coverage varied by locus: about 620-630 donors for A, B, C, DRB1 and DQB1; roughly 510 for DQA1; about 590 for DPA1; fewer than 480 for DPB1. An earlier analysis of about 600 of the donors used high-throughput TCR beta sequencing to judge whether each TCR beta V gene segment behaved as functional or pseudogenic. Roughly five DR-DQ haplotypes were treated as single units for association and clustering because of strong linkage in the cohort. HLA typing included class I and class II loci at four-digit resolution. A separate validation cohort of over a hundred different subjects was used in addition to the roughly 670-subject first cohort. Among roughly 370 genotyped donors of the cohort, an average of roughly 240,000 unique TCR beta nucleotide sequences were sequenced per donor, about a sixth of them non-productive. Alongside the repertoire data, information on donor age, sex, ethnicity and CMV serostatus was compiled. Around 320 gigabases of sequencing data and some 85 million unique TCR sequences were included in an early release covering about 620 HLA-typed donors. The T cell repertoires of 666 subjects were profiled by immunosequencing and related to cytomegalovirus serostatus. The study was designed to test whether signatures of past pathogen exposure could be identified by cataloging public T cell receptors. Rather than using new phenotypic data, the later analysis identified candidate immune exposures from TCR beta sequences and from how often those sequences occurred across donors.

The receptor library was made with the immunoSEQ multiplex PCR assay. For the multiplex PCR, a mixture combining 60 forward primers for TCR Vbeta segments and 13 reverse primers for TCR Jbeta segments was used. Amplification of the CDR3 region of rearranged TCR beta genes was performed with a multiplex PCR assay on genomic DNA. The Illumina HiSeq System was used to sequence the amplified TCR beta libraries as 87-base-pair reads. The published analysis was carried out like this. Across the 700 or so repertoires, a later analysis counted tens of millions of unique TCR beta chains, roughly 11 million of which were shared by at least two donors. Raw reads were error-corrected and collapsed into unique sequences with a nearest-neighbor algorithm that merged closely related sequences to remove PCR and sequencing errors. V, D and J gene segments were assigned by aligning CDR3 sequences to IMGT reference sequences. For a sequence to be retained, a match of at least six nucleotides was required to both a V gene segment and a J gene segment. A rearrangement counted as productive if the CDR3 had no stop codons and remained in frame with V and J, and every other rearrangement counted as non-productive. CDR3 was defined according to IMGT convention as the region running from the second conserved V-encoded cysteine to the conserved J-encoded phenylalanine. In an earlier analysis of just under 600 of the donors, sequences lacking an unambiguous match to a single V gene segment were excluded. An earlier analysis of a few hundred of the donors called V segments functional above 56.7% productive rearrangements and segregating when the between-donor standard deviation exceeded 5%. A statistical classification framework was built to diagnose cytomegalovirus status from the catalog of TCR beta chain sequences. In a later analysis, V and J genes were assigned by comparing TCR nucleotide sequences against IMGT/GENE-DB human TR gene sequences. Using the TCRdist pipeline, a later analysis assigned CDR3 sequences along with most-parsimonious VDJ recombination scenarios. In a later analysis, every TCR beta chain was defined by the combination of its CDR3 amino acid sequence and its V-gene family, and reads without a unique V-gene family were dropped. In a later analysis, approximately 590 highly shared, low-generation-probability nucleotide sequences were removed to address suspected cross-contamination and a sequencing artifact. In a later analysis, a clonal expansion index for each public chain was calculated from normalized within-repertoire ranks of inferred template counts. A later analysis computed generation probabilities with a VDJ recombination model fitted to out-of-frame rearrangements, and checked the results against IGoR. Hypergeometric tests were used in a later analysis to score TCR-TCR, TCR-HLA and TCR-CMV co-occurrence, with a repertoire-size bias correction applied to the TCR pairs. To estimate false discovery rates, a later analysis permuted the HLA or CMV assignments 20 times. In a later analysis, co-occurring TCRs were grouped using DBSCAN, and TCRdist sequence similarity was added for clustering within HLA-allele-positive subsets. Repertoires with fewer than 30,000 or more than 120,000 public chains were left out of co-occurrence clustering, as were a handful of repertoires with anomalous nucleotide sharing. Drawn from immuneACCESS, this table holds only the in-frame rearrangements with V and J called that TCRdb kept. Clones are partly lost; checked studies trace under half to an unresolved V gene and leave the rest unexplained. The V and J calls and the clone size are those of that table, but D and trimming were determined from the DNA. The sample yields roughly 160,000 clones; 70% to 85% were counted once. 2% to 2.5% of the sample comes from the top ten.

As for this clone: What this receptor recognizes is not known. No base-level quality is on record; no much larger clone is a single base apart.

The CDR3 spans 15 residues, from the cysteine through the phenylalanine. The kept DNA is CDR3 alone, 45 bases in frame from the first base. Clipping removes 7 bases from V and 9 bases from J, with 11 as the unmatched junction base count. CDR1 and CDR2 are read off the germline V gene as MNHNS and SASEGT. The cohort comprised fewer than 750 healthy bone marrow donors. At the time of sampling, every cohort member was nominally healthy, though immune exposures that went unrecorded were likely present. The donor was CMV seropositive and belonged to the group of over 250 seropositive cohort members. Each donor provided a peripheral blood sample, and peripheral blood mononuclear cells were used for TCR beta sequencing. Genomic DNA was extracted from the blood cell samples with the Qiagen DNeasy Blood Extraction Kit. Paper-wide results and their limitations: The study gave a list of 150 to 200 TCR beta chains associated with cytomegalovirus. According to a later analysis, TCR association rates differed among HLA loci, with DRB1 alleles showing the most associated TCRs and HLA-C alleles showing the fewest. V-gene and J-gene trimming of TCR beta chains was associated with a missense DCLRE1C variant in a later genetic analysis, and the association was replicated in an independent cohort. Sequencing depth was assumed to be roughly uniform across donors in the presence/absence analyses, though that assumption may not hold. Immune exposure information for the cohort was limited to CMV serostatus. It was suggested by the authors that the approach could potentially be generalized to other disease states and immunological phenotypes. A later analysis associated about 17,000 TCR beta sequences with specific HLA alleles at a false discovery rate of 0.05. A later genetic analysis reported fewer N-insertions in productive TCRs among donors in an Asian-associated ancestry cluster than the roughly 700-donor mean. Because counts were too low, 15 to 20 rarely observed V segments, including chromosome 9 orphons, were left out of the earlier analysis of 587 of the donors. Compared with equally common non-associated chains, HLA-associated TCR beta chains in a later analysis were more clonally expanded and had lower generation probabilities. Only TCR beta chains were sequenced in this cohort, and the absence of alpha or paired-chain data limited detectable features. The 87-base-pair reads could not distinguish some IMGT-functional V segments, including TRBV6-2 and TRBV6-3, so those segments were excluded. Because HLA typing was missing for some donors at each locus, association tests included only the typed subset. A further reported finding was that TCR beta sequences accurately predicted the HLA-A and HLA-B alleles for most subjects in the first cohort. In vitro tests confirmed that a few of the cytomegalovirus-associated TCR beta chains recognize cytomegalovirus antigens. The classifier was reported to diagnose cytomegalovirus status with high specificity and sensitivity in both the original and validation cohorts. When HLA alleles, especially DR and DQ, strongly co-occurred, TCR associations were difficult to assign to individual alleles. A cluster of highly shared sequence variants was judged likely to represent a technical artifact of the sequencing pipeline. Correlated functional status among segregating V segments might reflect linkage disequilibrium, but an unknown experimental factor could not be ruled out. While some public TCRs were present in many individuals, most TCR sequences turned up only very rarely across donors. According to a later analysis, most CMV-associated TCR beta chains appeared to be HLA-restricted, and the HLA associations seemed to be driven largely by CMV exposure. Broadly in line with IMGT annotations, most TCR beta V segments showed up in productive rearrangements about 90% or about 30% of the time in an earlier analysis of approximately 600 of the donors. In a later analysis, several top co-occurrence clusters were reported to appear linked to parvovirus B19, influenza, CMV and Epstein-Barr virus.

Specimen: PBMCs. This TCR came from a man over 45 in good health and CMV-seropositive. The sequence links TRBV6-1 to TRBJ2-1; 11 middle bases align to TRBD1. The nucleotide sequence reads as follows: TGTGCCAGCACCACAACCGGGACAGGGGGTGGTGAGCAGTTCTTC. It specifies CASTTTGTGGGEQFF.